This T cell receptor beta chain was observed in a study of cytomegalovirus exposure and HLA in healthy donors. Study context: Caucasian-associated ancestry cluster membership applied to 75% to 85% of around 400 genotyped donors.

Study-level findings and limits: Upon later analysis, HLA-associated TCR beta chains proved more clonally expanded than other, equally common chains. TCR beta chain V- and J-gene trimming was linked, in a later analysis, to a missense variant in DCLRE1C. Earlier results showed most TCR beta V segments being productive about 90% or about 30% of the time.

Notes on this clone: Its antigen is not identified.

Primers: 60 Vbeta forward and 13 Jbeta reverse. Measured with immunoSEQ multiplex PCR; TCRdb has only the in-frame clones, and not every one. The profile covers about 130,000 clones, with roughly 71% appearing a single time and roughly 6.3% taken by the ten largest. Material for sequencing was PBMCs. This TCR came from a woman between 45 and 65 years old in good health and CMV-seropositive.

The CDR3 nucleotides are TGTGCCAGTAGTCTGGGACAGGGGGTCTTCCAAGAGACCCAGTACTTC. Translation: CASSLGQGVFQETQYF. The chain employs TRBV19 and TRBJ2-5, with TRBD1 matching over 11 bases. The CDR3 runs to 16 residues. The germline V gene encodes CDR1 LNHDA and CDR2 SQIVND (reference sequence). V was clipped by 5 bases and J by 1 base; unmatched bases: 6.